These 21 T cell receptor beta chains share one sample of origin, sequenced in a study of blood T cells in healthy people across ages. Primers used in a second PCR of about 7 to 12 cycles were a sample-barcoded 5' primer and a J-beta primer mix. Using its own MiXCR run on the 5' RACE reads, TCRdb lists one record per CDR3 protein. This table holds 650,000 to 800,000 distinct CDR3 sequences, roughly 44% found once. Sequencing used blood. The receptors here all came from a man in his 60s in good health.

CDR3 region: CASSVAGTRIEQYF. In DNA, the CDR3 is TGTGCCAGCAGTGTCGCCGGGACCAGGATCGAGCAGTACTTC. The chain joins TRBV25-1 to TRBJ2-7; D is perhaps TRBD1 or TRBD2 (5 bases each). In germline, CDR1 is MGHDK, CDR2 SYGVNS. The CDR3 has 14 residues. Trimming took 4 bases from V and 6 from J, leaving 16 bases between them.

The chain uses TRBV5-4 and TRBJ1-6; 11 bases agree with TRBD1. Per germline, CDR1 SGHNT and CDR2 YYREEE (reference sequence). After removal of 2 bases from V and 8 bases from J, the junction contained 12 bases not matched to a gene. The CDR3 contains 18 residues. The CDR3 coding sequence is TGTGCCAGCAGCTTCCTCGGAGGACAGGGGGCAGGCGATTCACCCCTCCACTTT. Translating it yields CASSFLGGQGAGDSPLHF. Full variable domain (remainder filled in from reference TRBV5-4 and TRBJ1-6): ETGVTQSPTHLIKTRGQQVTLRCSSQSGHNTVSWYQQALGQGPQFIFQYYREEENGRGNFPPRFSGLQFPNYSSELNVNALELDDSALYLCASSFLGGQGAGDSPLHFGNGTRLTVT.

Comments on this clonotype: This may arise from a read error, as a much more abundant clone is one base away. The chain is built from TRBV19 and TRBJ2-7; D remains ambiguous. Trimming shortened V by 6 bases and J by 7 bases, and 25 bases separated the two germline ends. The CDR3 consists of 16 residues. Germline V gene lookup returns CDR1 LNHDA and CDR2 SQIVND (reference sequence). CDR3 region: CASSPAGRSSYNEQYF. For the CDR3, the DNA is TGTGCCAGTAGCCCGGCCGGTAGAAGCTCCTACAATGAGCAGTACTTC.

J is TRBJ2-5 and V is TRBV7-9, with 9 bases that match TRBD1. CDR1 SEHNR and CDR2 FQNEAQ come from the germline V gene (reference sequence). The CDR3 contains 16 residues. Trimming cost V 9 bases and J 11 bases; bases outside gene matches: 22. CDR3 amino acids: CARSGSGQGFINEQYF. The CDR3 nucleotides read TGTGCCAGATCGGGATCGGGACAGGGATTCATCAATGAGCAGTACTTC.

V and J are TRBV5-1 and TRBJ2-6; D unresolved. Germline CDR1 SGHRS, CDR2 YFSETQ. With 6 bases removed from V and 0 bases from J, the gap between germline ends came to 10 bases. The CDR3 consists of 15 residues. For the CDR3, the DNA is TGCGCCAGCACTCAACGGCCCTCTGGGGCCAACGTCCTGACTTTC. Protein: CASTQRPSGANVLTF.

This rearrangement joins TRBV20-1 to TRBJ2-7, with D possibly TRBD1 on 5 matching bases. CDR1 is DFQATT, CDR2 SNEGSKA, per germline (reference sequence). Trimming stripped 0 bases from V and 4 bases from J, with 10 bases between. The CDR3 totals 13 residues. DNA of the CDR3: TGCAGTGCTAGAGATCCAGACAGTTACGAGCAGTACTTC. Protein product: CSARDPDSYEQYF.

CDR3 nucleotide sequence: TGTGCCAGCAGCCCAACCGCCACAGAGAACACTGAAGCTTTCTTT. Protein product: CASSPTATENTEAFF. The chain employs TRBV3-1 and TRBJ1-1; D not resolved. CDR3 length equals 15 residues. V was shortened by 4 bases and J by 1 base, with 13 bases between the two germline ends. Germline CDR1 is LGHDT and CDR2 is YNNKEL (reference sequence).

The rearrangement joins TRBV27 to TRBJ1-1; D perhaps matches TRBD1 (5 bases). Trimming took 0 bases from V and 2 from J, leaving 10 bases between them. Germline V gene sequence: CDR1 MNHEY, CDR2 SMNVEV (reference sequence). This CDR3 is 15 amino acids long. CDR3: CASSLSPGINTEAFF. DNA for the CDR3: TGTGCCAGCAGTTTATCTCCAGGGATTAACACTGAAGCTTTCTTT.

This chain uses TRBV5-5 with TRBJ2-3; D gene uncertain. The V and J ends lost 3 bases and 4 bases respectively, with 12 bases between them. CDR3 length: 14 amino acids. The germline V gene encodes CDR1 SGHKS and CDR2 YYEKEE (reference sequence). The CDR3 region has the DNA TGTGCCAGCAGCTCCTCCTCGGCGGCAGATACGCAGTATTTT. It encodes CASSSSSAADTQYF.

The J gene is TRBJ2-1, the V gene TRBV11-3; 8 bases are shared with TRBD2. After removal of 5 bases from V and 7 bases from J, the junction contained 7 bases not matched to a gene. This CDR3 spans 14 amino acids. The germline V gene encodes CDR1 SGHNT and CDR2 YENEEA. The CDR3 spells CASSTRTSRNEQFF. For the CDR3, the DNA is TGTGCCAGCAGCACCAGGACTAGCAGGAATGAGCAGTTCTTC.

This clonotype was picked up many times. A much larger clone differs by one base, so this may be a read error. The chain uses TRBV12-3 or TRBV12-4 and TRBJ2-2; maybe TRBD2 (6 bases). Trimming pared 4 bases from V and 6 bases from J, leaving 9 bases between. The CDR3 is 13 residues long. CDR3 nucleotides: TGTGCCAGCAGTTGCGGGGTTTCCGGGGAGCTGTTTTTT. Protein sequence: CASSCGVSGELFF.

This chain connects TRBV5-1 to TRBJ2-7, with D possibly matching TRBD1 (5 bases). The CDR3 runs to 14 residues. The germline V gene has CDR1 SGHRS and CDR2 YFSETQ. Trimming took off 1 base at V and 7 bases at J, with 15 bases between the two ends. In nucleotides, the CDR3 is TGCGCCAGCAGCTTGCGGAGACAGTCTAATGAGCAGTACTTC. Translation: CASSLRRQSNEQYF.

V usage is TRBV29-1 and J usage is TRBJ2-1; D ambiguous. Trimming took 3 bases from V and 7 from J, leaving 7 bases between them. The CDR3 length is 11 residues. CDR1 and CDR2 from the germline V gene are SQVTM and ANQGSEA. This chain's CDR3 is CSVDGWNEQFF. The CDR3 DNA is TGCAGCGTTGACGGGTGGAATGAGCAGTTCTTC.

The chain uses TRBV7-2 and TRBJ2-5; D is perhaps TRBD1 or TRBD2 (6 bases each). The CDR3 runs 16 residues. Per the germline V gene, CDR1 is SGHTA and CDR2 is FQGNSA. V was shortened by 1 base and J by 5 bases, with 17 bases between the two germline ends. The CDR3 DNA sequence: TGTGCCAGCAGCTTAGGCGGGACAAATCAGGCGGAGACCCAGTACTTC. The encoded protein is CASSLGGTNQAETQYF.

This chain connects TRBV10-3 to TRBJ2-1; TRBD1 agrees at 8 bases. This CDR3 is built from 16 residues. The junction had 12 bases not matched to a gene; V was cut back by 5 bases and J by 6 bases. Germline V gives CDR1 ENHRY, CDR2 SYGVKD. CDR3 nucleotides: TGTGCCATCAGTAGCAACGACAGGGGCCATCTCAATGAGCAGTTCTTC. This sequence encodes CAISSNDRGHLNEQFF.

This clonotype was recorded a few times. This chain connects TRBV7-2 to TRBJ2-1; D is tentatively TRBD1 or TRBD2 (5 bases each). The CDR3 extends over 17 amino acids. V dropped 0 bases and J dropped 6 bases, with 18 bases sitting between them. CDR1 is SGHTA, CDR2 FQGNSA, per germline. CDR3 coding DNA: TGTGCCAGCAGCTTAGCGTTACTACTCGGGGCTGGCAATGAGCAGTTCTTC. This sequence encodes CASSLALLLGAGNEQFF.

The V call is TRBV7-2, the J call TRBJ2-3; 7 bases line up with TRBD1. The CDR3 totals 14 residues. V was pared by 5 bases and J by 5 bases, with 7 bases of the junction left unmatched. Germline-derived CDR1 and CDR2 are SGHTA and FQGNSA. DNA of the CDR3: TGTGCCAGCAGCCGCCCAGGGGGAAGAGATACGCAGTATTTT. This encodes CASSRPGGRDTQYF. The full variable domain, its missing parts supplied by reference TRBV7-2 and TRBJ2-3, is GAGVSQSPSNKVTEKGKDVELRCDPISGHTALYWYRQSLGQGLEFLIYFQGNSAPDKSGLPSDRFSAERTGGSVSTLTIQRTQQEDSAVYLCASSRPGGRDTQYFGPGTRLTVL.

The chain uses TRBV7-2 and TRBJ2-1; D unclear. The germline V and J ends were trimmed by 5 bases and 3 bases, with 20 bases remaining between them. The CDR3 is 17 amino acids. Looked up from germline, CDR1 is SGHTA and CDR2 is FQGNSA. DNA of the CDR3: TGTGCCAGCAGCCCGAACTCTGGACGTTTAAGCTACAATGAGCAGTTCTTC. Translated: CASSPNSGRLSYNEQFF.

As for this clonotype: Germline is not matched at one junction end, which may reflect a read error. This CDR3 reads CVSSPAGDGYTF. The DNA of the CDR3 is TGCGTCAGCAGCCCCGCAGGTGATGGCTACACCTTC. J is TRBJ1-2 and V is TRBV5-1, with D uncertain. Per the germline V gene, CDR1 is SGHRS and CDR2 is YFSETQ. CDR3 length equals 12 residues.

This clonotype was seen a handful of times. This chain links TRBV20-1 with TRBJ2-4; 7 positions agree with TRBD2. Trimming cost V 6 bases and J 8 bases; bases outside gene matches: 10. Germline V lookup: CDR1 DFQATT, CDR2 SNEGSKA (reference sequence). This CDR3 has 13 amino acids. The DNA for the CDR3 is TGCAGTGCCACCCCCGTGGCGGGGGACATTCAGTACTTC. It specifies CSATPVAGDIQYF.

The rearrangement links TRBV15 to TRBJ2-1, with D unclear. Germline-derived CDR1 and CDR2 are LNHNV and YYDKDF (reference sequence). This CDR3 has 16 residues. Trimming took 4 bases from V and 1 from J, leaving 14 bases between them. In DNA, the CDR3 is TGTGCCACCAGCAAGGCAGGTATAGGGTCCTACAATGAGCAGTTCTTC. It yields the protein CATSKAGIGSYNEQFF.